This TCR beta chain was obtained from a study of identifying expanded T cells in peripheral blood. Profiled with immunoSEQ multiplex PCR; TCRdb holds only in-frame clones, not every one. The sample lists under 120,000 clones, about 89% occurring once. This clone has more than one count but fewer than ten. Its antigen is unknown. Study results and caveats: Over two and four weeks, about 15 and 19 clones changed, versus around 1.1 between replicates.

This CDR3 has 13 residues. V lost 2 bases to trimming and J lost 3 bases, with 8 bases between them. The germline V gene encodes CDR1 SGHKS and CDR2 YYEKEE (reference sequence). The source material was blood. V usage is TRBV5-5 and J usage is TRBJ1-2; TRBD1 is a possible D gene (6 bases). The receptor's source is a person between 18 and 75 years old in good health. The CDR3 DNA sequence: TGTGCCAGCAGCTTACAGGGCTACTATGGCTACACCTTC. This codes for CASSLQGYYGYTF.